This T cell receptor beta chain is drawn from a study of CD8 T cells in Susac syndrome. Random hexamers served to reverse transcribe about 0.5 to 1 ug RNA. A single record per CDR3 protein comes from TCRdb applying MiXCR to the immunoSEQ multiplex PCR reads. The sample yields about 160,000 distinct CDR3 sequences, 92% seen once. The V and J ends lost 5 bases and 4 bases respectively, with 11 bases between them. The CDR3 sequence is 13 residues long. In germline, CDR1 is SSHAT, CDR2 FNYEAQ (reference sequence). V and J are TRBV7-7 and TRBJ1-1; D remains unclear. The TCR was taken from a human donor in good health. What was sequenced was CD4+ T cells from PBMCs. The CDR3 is CASSPALSTEAFF. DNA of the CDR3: TGTGCCAGCAGCCCGGCCCTGAGCACTGAAGCTTTCTTT.